Listed below are T cell receptor beta chains from one sample, sequenced in a study of cytomegalovirus exposure and HLA in healthy donors. Using immunoSEQ multiplex PCR, the repertoire was profiled, and TCRdb retains in-frame clones only, with some absent. The sample table sets out approximately 140,000 clones. Sequencing was performed on PBMCs. Every receptor here comes from a woman aged 45-60 years in good health and CMV-seronegative. CDR3s include the opening cysteine and the closing phenylalanine or tryptophan. The order of the fields is CDR3 length, V gene, J gene, CDR3 protein.

14	TRBV6-1	TRBJ1-6	CASSPGQGDSPLHF
12	TRBV13	TRBJ2-7	CASSRVSGEQYF
15	TRBV4-1	TRBJ1-2	CASSQPLTTNYGYTF
15	TRBV7-3	TRBJ2-1	CASSVRDRAYNEQFF
16	TRBV4-2	TRBJ2-1	CASSQDGQGVYNEQFF
18	TRBV6-4	TRBJ1-6	CASRGVTGGLSYNSPLHF
14	TRBV10-3	TRBJ1-1	CAIREEGDGAEAFF
14	TRBV7-2	TRBJ1-5	CASSRKQGAQPQHF
15	TRBV9	TRBJ2-7	CASSTGTGGPYEQYF
15	TRBV11-2	TRBJ2-7	CASSLDVAGPHEQYF
14	TRBV5-4	TRBJ1-2	CASSLDGDSYGYTF
19	TRBV7-6	TRBJ1-5	CASSLAGRGPGPRNQPQHF
17	TRBV5-1	TRBJ1-3	CASSPAGGAVSGNTIYF
17	TRBV19	TRBJ2-3	CASSITRGREAEDTQYF
14	TRBV5-1	TRBJ1-1	CASNRGRLNTEAFF
16	TRBV27	TRBJ2-1	CASSSGQQPTYNEQFF
16	TRBV19	TRBJ1-5	CASSRRQALGNQPQHF
13	TRBV30	TRBJ2-1	CASTGRPYNEQFF
15	TRBV9	TRBJ2-5	CASSVVGTGDETQYF
12	TRBV6-6	TRBJ2-3	CASSSYTDTQYF
12	TRBV4-2	TRBJ2-3	CASSQDPYTQYF
13	TRBV9	TRBJ2-7	CASSWGPAGEQYF
15	TRBV7-6	TRBJ2-5	CASSLSVGRAETQYF
15	TRBV5-4	TRBJ2-1	CASSLPQGSYNEQFF
14	TRBV4-2	TRBJ2-3	CASSPPGSTDTQYF
13	TRBV7-3	TRBJ2-1	CASTAGVHNEQFF
14	TRBV9	TRBJ1-1	CASSVGGLGTEAFF
14	TRBV30	TRBJ2-1	CAWMGLAGYNEQFF
18	TRBV2	TRBJ1-4	CASSEGQGSGVLLEKLFF
15	TRBV11-3	TRBJ2-3	CASSLGLASTDTQYF
16	TRBV27	TRBJ1-2	CASSLSKAGWIYGYTF